A single sample gave rise to the 2 T cell receptor beta chains below, sequenced in a study of T cells in localized non-small cell lung cancer. Sequencing used immunoSEQ multiplex PCR; TCRdb keeps in-frame clones, though not all of them. The sample holds some 39,000 clones, 86% seen once. This sample comprised peripheral blood mononuclear cells, obtained before any cancer treatment. The receptors were sampled from a male donor aged 60 or older with stage II lung adenocarcinoma.

The V and J genes are TRBV28 and TRBJ1-1; no firm D call. The V end lost 8 bases, the J end lost 4 bases, and 14 bases lay between the germline ends. The V gene's germline CDR1 is MDHEN and CDR2 SYDVKM. The length of the CDR3 is 13 residues. The CDR3 loop is CASLLVWGTEAFF. CDR3 in DNA: TGTGCCAGCCTCCTAGTGTGGGGCACTGAAGCTTTCTTT.

The chain joins TRBV6-1 to TRBJ1-1; weak D call: TRBD1 (6 bases). CDR1 MNHNS and CDR2 SASEGT come from the germline V gene. The CDR3 has 13 residues. With 8 bases removed from V and 1 base from J, the gap between germline ends came to 11 bases. The CDR3 DNA is TGTGCCAGCCTAGGGGGGGGGAACACTGAAGCTTTCTTT. Amino acids: CASLGGGNTEAFF.